This T cell receptor beta chain came from a study of blood T cell repertoires in COVID-19. Here immunoSEQ multiplex PCR was the method, and the copy in TCRdb shows in-frame clones only, minus some. This table has around 290,000 clones, 85% to 90% appearing once. Trimming removed 4 bases from V and 0 bases from J, with 13 bases in between. Germline V gene data show CDR1 as SGDLS and CDR2 as YYNGEE. The CDR3 totals 16 residues. This clonotype was obtained from a woman aged 60-75 years in a cohort exposed to, infected with or recovered from COVID-19 (not recorded which). J is TRBJ2-2 and V is TRBV9; TRBD1 is a possible D gene (6 bases). Sequenced: PBMCs or T cells enriched from blood (not recorded which). DNA of the CDR3: TGTGCCAGCAGCCCCCGACAGGCGTCGAACACCGGGGAGCTGTTTTTT. It translates to CASSPRQASNTGELFF. The full variable domain, its missing parts supplied by reference TRBV9 and TRBJ2-2, is DSGVTQTPKHLITATGQRVTLRCSPRSGDLSVYWYQQSLDQGLQFLIQYYNGEERAKGNILERFSAQQFPDLHSELNLSSLELGDSALYFCASSPRQASNTGELFFGEGSRLTVL.